This entry concerns a single TCR beta chain. Its antigen is unidentified. The data derive from a study of identical twins. Study-wide results and limits: Researchers caution that invariant MAIT and iNKT cells could partly confound zero-insertion analyses. Cord blood beta clonotypes present at high abundance carried fewer insertions; no such pattern appeared in memory repertoires.

A universal primer binding site was introduced by template switching. The final cDNA contained unique molecular identifiers. TCRdb passed the 5' RACE reads through MiXCR, listing each CDR3 protein once. The sample lists around 530,000 distinct CDR3 sequences; roughly 15% were seen once. V was clipped by 0 bases and J by 6 bases; unmatched bases: 7. This CDR3 is built from 16 residues. Germline-derived CDR1 and CDR2 are MNHEY and SVGAGI. This same sample was also taken into another study, of yellow fever vaccine responses in identical twins.

Sequencing was done on a sample of CD4+ T cells sorted from blood. This chain joins TRBV6-5 and TRBJ1-5; 8 bases agree with TRBD1. This sequence originates from a woman between 18 and 30 years old in good health. CDR3 bases: TGTGCCAGCAGTTACTCATCTGGACAGGGCGGTCAGCCCCAGCATTTT. As protein: CASSYSSGQGGQPQHF.